These 20 T cell receptor beta chains were all obtained from the same sample, sequenced in a study of cytomegalovirus exposure and HLA in healthy donors (dated by TCRdb to the late 2010s). Library prep was done by the immunoSEQ multiplex PCR assay. For the multiplex PCR, a mixture combining 60 forward primers for TCR Vbeta segments and 13 reverse primers for TCR Jbeta segments was used. The table was pulled from immuneACCESS by TCRdb, which kept in-frame rearrangements only. Such tables lose some clones; where checked, under half of the loss comes from unresolved V genes, and the rest has no known cause. Here the sample has fewer than 140,000 clones; around 80% occur a single time. The ten largest clones capture about 3.6% of the sample. The specimen was PBMCs. These receptors were obtained from a man between 60 and 70 years old in good health and CMV-seronegative.

This chain uses TRBV19 with TRBJ1-6; D remains ambiguous. Germline loops: CDR1 LNHDA, CDR2 SQIVND (reference sequence). The CDR3 is 14 amino acids. V was cut by 7 bases and J by 8 bases, with 15 bases left in between. The CDR3, as DNA: TGTGCCAGTATTACCGGTCCGGGATATTCACCCCTCCACTTT. Translated, it gives CASITGPGYSPLHF. Full variable domain (remainder filled in from reference TRBV19 and TRBJ1-6): DGGITQSPKYLFRKEGQNVTLSCEQNLNHDAMYWYRQDPGQGLRLIYYSQIVNDFQKGDIAEGYSVSREKKESFPLTVTSAQKNPTAFYLCASITGPGYSPLHFGNGTRLTVT.

The gene calls are TRBV9 and TRBJ2-7, with D unresolved. The CDR3 is 14 residues long. Trimming cost V 3 bases and J 1 base, with 11 bases left between them. Germline-derived CDR1 and CDR2 are SGDLS and YYNGEE. CDR3 protein: CASSASRDSYEQYF. In DNA, the CDR3 is TGTGCCAGCAGCGCCTCCCGAGATTCCTACGAGCAGTACTTC.

This chain connects TRBV7-2 to TRBJ2-1, with 9 bases that match TRBD2. CDR1 and CDR2 from the germline V gene are SGHTA and FQGNSA. V trimming: 5 bases; J trimming: 8 bases; junction bases outside the gene matches: 7. The CDR3 totals 14 residues. The CDR3 spells CASSSGGWGDEQFF. The CDR3 nucleotides are TGTGCCAGCAGCAGCGGGGGGTGGGGAGATGAGCAGTTCTTC.

The CDR3 coding sequence is TGTGCCAGCAGCCAAGATTGGAACAGGGAGGAGACCCAGTACTTC. Its translation is CASSQDWNREETQYF. The chain has TRBV4-2 and TRBJ2-5, with a weak D call TRBD1 (6 bases). Germline V CDR1 and CDR2: LGHNA, YNFKEQ. Trimming shortened V by 0 bases and J by 5 bases, and 13 bases separated the two germline ends. The CDR3 runs 15 residues.

This chain links TRBV19 with TRBJ2-3; TRBD2 might be the D (6 bases). Trimming shortened V by 5 bases and J by 1 base, and 10 bases separated the two germline ends. This CDR3 has 14 residues. Germline CDR1 and CDR2: LNHDA and SQIVND (reference sequence). The CDR3 sequence is CASSGSGGTDTQYF. CDR3 DNA: TGTGCCAGTAGTGGTAGCGGCGGCACAGATACGCAGTATTTT.

This clone was detected only a few times. The chain recombines TRBV28 with TRBJ2-1, with 9 bases that match TRBD1. Germline CDR1 MDHEN, CDR2 SYDVKM. The CDR3 covers 15 residues. With 6 bases clipped from V and 7 bases from J, the junction kept 10 bases outside the gene matches. The CDR3 sequence: CASRLLGTGLNEQFF. The DNA for the CDR3 is TGTGCCAGCAGATTACTAGGGACAGGGCTTAATGAGCAGTTCTTC.

The rearrangement uses TRBV7-2 and TRBJ1-1; D possibly corresponds to TRBD1 (6 bases). The V and J ends lost 5 bases and 6 bases respectively, with 13 bases between them. The CDR3 sequence is 13 residues long. Germline CDR1 SGHTA, CDR2 FQGNSA. CDR3 amino acids: CASSLRGDAEAFF. In nucleotides, the CDR3 is TGTGCCAGCAGCCTCAGGGGTGACGCTGAAGCTTTCTTT.

J is TRBJ2-7 and V is TRBV5-4; 11 bases match TRBD1. The V segment lost 2 bases and the J segment 5 bases; nucleotides outside the gene matches: 9. The CDR3 runs to 16 residues. Germline V gene sequence: CDR1 SGHNT, CDR2 YYREEE (reference sequence). The CDR3 reads CASSLGGGQGAHEQYV. Written as DNA, the CDR3 is TGTGCCAGCAGCTTAGGAGGAGGACAGGGGGCCCACGAGCAGTACGTC.

The CDR3 bases are TGTGCCAGCAGCGAGGGAGGTTGGGGGGATTACTATGGCTACACCTTC. Protein product: CASSEGGWGDYYGYTF. This chain uses TRBV9 with TRBJ1-2; D may be TRBD1 (5 bases). The V end lost 3 bases, the J end lost 3 bases, and 18 bases lay between the germline ends. Germline CDR1 is SGDLS and CDR2 is YYNGEE. The CDR3 runs to 16 residues.

The chain joins TRBV6-4 to TRBJ2-1; 8 bases agree with TRBD1. The germline V gene has CDR1 MRHNA and CDR2 SNTAGT. Unmatched junction bases numbered 2, after V lost 2 bases and J lost 2 bases. This CDR3 has 15 residues. The CDR3, as DNA: TGTGCCAGCAGTGACGGACAGGGACCCTACAATGAGCAGTTCTTC. This encodes CASSDGQGPYNEQFF.

The gene calls are TRBV16 and TRBJ1-6, with unresolved D. From germline, CDR1 is KGHSY and CDR2 FQNENV. The ends were cut back, 4 bases at V and 9 bases at J, with 13 bases in the middle. The CDR3 extends over 14 amino acids. The CDR3 DNA is TGTGCCAGCAGCCCGTCGGAGGGCCGTTCACCCCTCCACTTT. Residues: CASSPSEGRSPLHF.

Only a few counts were recorded for this clone. The chain joins TRBV25-1 to TRBJ2-4; a possible D gene is TRBD2 (5 bases). Germline V CDR1 and CDR2: MGHDK, SYGVNS. The CDR3 contains 16 residues. Trimming stripped 1 base from V and 1 base from J, with 11 bases between. The DNA of the CDR3 is TGTGCCAGCAGTGAATGGCAAGGGAGTGCCAAAAACATTCAGTACTTC. This translates into CASSEWQGSAKNIQYF. Together with reference TRBV25-1 and TRBJ2-4, the CDR3 gives the full variable domain: EADIYQTPRYLVIGTGKKITLECSQTMGHDKMYWYQQDPGMELHLIHYSYGVNSTEKGDLSSESTVSRIRTEHFPLTLESARPSHTSQYLCASSEWQGSAKNIQYFGAGTRLSVL.

The chain links TRBV4-1 to TRBJ1-4, with 8 bases identical to TRBD1. Germline trimming cut 4 bases from V and 5 bases from J; bases unmatched to any gene: 9. Germline assignment: CDR1 MGHRA and CDR2 YSYEKL. This CDR3 contains 16 residues. This CDR3 reads CASSPGPGTGNEKLFF. DNA for the CDR3: TGCGCCAGCAGCCCGGGCCCCGGGACAGGAAATGAAAAACTGTTTTTT.

This chain uses TRBV7-2 with TRBJ1-5; maybe TRBD1 (5 bases). V was cut by 8 bases and J by 6 bases, with 14 bases left in between. CDR1 is SGHTA, CDR2 FQGNSA, per germline. The CDR3 totals 13 residues. CDR3 coding DNA: TGTGCCAGCGGTACAGGCCTCGGTCAGCCCCAGCATTTT. As protein: CASGTGLGQPQHF.

The chain couples TRBV4-1 to TRBJ2-5; 7 positions agree with TRBD1. Germline-derived CDR1 and CDR2 are MGHRA and YSYEKL. Unmatched junction bases numbered 9, after V lost 0 bases and J lost 5 bases. This CDR3 has 16 amino acids. CDR3: CASSQEAGGYGETQYF. The CDR3 nucleotides are TGCGCCAGCAGCCAAGAAGCAGGGGGATACGGGGAGACCCAGTACTTC.

The chain is built from TRBV7-2 and TRBJ2-7; the match to TRBD1 covers 7 bases. Germline CDR1 and CDR2: SGHTA and FQGNSA. Trimming at V came to 5 bases and at J to 0 bases, leaving 16 bases not matched to a gene. This CDR3 region has 18 residues. CDR3 bases: TGTGCCAGCAGCGAATTCTTACCTAACAGGGGCAACTCCTACGAGCAGTACTTC. This sequence encodes CASSEFLPNRGNSYEQYF.

This chain connects TRBV7-9 to TRBJ2-5; D might be TRBD2 (7 bases). Trimming cost V 5 bases and J 4 bases, with 11 bases left between them. The CDR3 spans 13 residues. The germline gives CDR1 SEHNR, CDR2 FQNEAQ (reference sequence). This CDR3 is CASSPGGPETQYF. Written as DNA, the CDR3 is TGTGCCAGCAGCCCCGGGGGGCCAGAGACCCAGTACTTC.

The chain carries TRBV5-1 and TRBJ1-1, with TRBD1 matching over 7 bases. From germline, CDR1 is SGHRS and CDR2 YFSETQ. J was trimmed by 1 base and V by 2 bases; bases with no gene match: 8. There are 16 residues in the CDR3. The CDR3 here is CASSFGSGGANTEAFF. Written as DNA, the CDR3 is TGCGCCAGCAGCTTCGGGTCAGGGGGAGCGAACACTGAAGCTTTCTTT.

J is TRBJ2-3 and V is TRBV6-4; the match to TRBD1 covers 8 bases. The V and J ends lost 0 bases and 1 base, in that order; junction bases with no gene match: 18. This CDR3 contains 21 residues. CDR1 is MRHNA and CDR2 is SNTAGT in the germline V gene. CDR3: CASSDSITQGAHQQGTDTQYF. Written as DNA, the CDR3 is TGTGCCAGCAGTGACTCAATCACGCAGGGGGCGCATCAGCAGGGCACAGATACGCAGTATTTT.

Worth noting for this clone: The sample contains more than one DNA sequence encoding this CDR3. The rearrangement links TRBV5-1 to TRBJ2-2; perhaps TRBD1 as D (5 bases). CDR1 and CDR2 from the germline V gene are SGHRS and YFSETQ. Trimming left V 0 bases short and J 8 bases short, with 8 bases between. The CDR3 spans 13 residues. The CDR3, as DNA: TGCGCCAGCAGCTTGGCCCAGGGAGGGGAGCTGTTTTTT. It codes for CASSLAQGGELFF.